The 30 T cell receptor beta chains reported below all come from one sample, sequenced in a study of post-analysis software for immune sequencing data. Study-wide points: Elevated frequency relative to controls characterized several TRBV segments in patients, TRBV5-6, TRBV5-1 and TRBV20-1 among them.

No antigen has been assigned to these receptors. TCR beta cDNA libraries had unique molecular identifiers. TCRdb called the PCR reads again in MiXCR, with one record for every CDR3 protein. The data show roughly 800,000 distinct CDR3 sequences, with 53% seen just once and roughly 4.4% held by the top ten. The specimen was blood. These receptors were obtained from a girl aged 10 to 17 with multiple sclerosis.

The CDR3 loop is CASSYRDGGTDTQYF. The CDR3 DNA reads as TGTGCCAGCAGCTACCGGGACGGGGGCACAGATACGCAGTATTTT. The gene calls are TRBV7-8 and TRBJ2-3; tentatively, D is TRBD1 or TRBD2 (5 bases each). Germline V gene lookup returns CDR1 SGHVS and CDR2 FQNEAQ. This CDR3 comprises 15 residues. With 4 bases removed from V and 1 base from J, the gap between germline ends came to 12 bases. Variable domain in full (rest from reference TRBV7-8 and TRBJ2-3): GAGVSQSPRYKVAKRGQDVALRCDPISGHVSLFWYQQALGQGPEFLTYFQNEAQLDKSGLPSDRFFAERPEGSVSTLKIQRTQQEDSAVYLCASSYRDGGTDTQYFGPGTRLTVL.

The chain joins TRBV27 to TRBJ2-7; 7 bases are shared with TRBD1. The DNA end is a closer match to TRBJ2-5, so the J assignment may be wrong. The CDR3 is 16 amino acids. CDR1 is MNHEY and CDR2 is SMNVEV in the germline V gene (reference sequence). The CDR3 DNA reads TGTGCCAGCAGTTTAGACGTGGGCAGGGGGAAAGAGACCCAGTACTTC. Its translation is CASSLDVGRGKETQYF.

The genes are TRBV27 and TRBJ2-5; 12 bases line up with TRBD2. Trimming removed 3 bases from V and 5 bases from J; junction bases left unmatched: 1. The CDR3 loop spans 14 amino acids. Germline lookup yields CDR1 MNHEY and CDR2 SMNVEV (reference sequence). The CDR3 loop is CASSFLAGGETQYF. The DNA for the CDR3 is TGTGCCAGCAGTTTTCTAGCGGGAGGGGAGACCCAGTACTTC.

The rearrangement joins TRBV20-1 to TRBJ2-3, with 12 bases lining up with TRBD2. The CDR3 loop spans 15 amino acids. The V gene end was trimmed by 4 bases and the J gene end by 3 bases; junction bases not matched to a gene: 5. Germline CDR1 reads DFQATT; CDR2 reads SNEGSKA (reference sequence). The CDR3 sequence: CSATRTSGTTDTQYF. The CDR3 DNA reads TGCAGTGCTACTCGGACTAGCGGGACGACAGATACGCAGTATTTT.

This clonotype was counted a few times. This rearrangement joins TRBV7-2 to TRBJ2-4; D call uncertain. CDR3 length equals 14 residues. Trimming removed 4 bases at V and 5 bases at J, with 12 bases between. CDR1 is SGHTA, CDR2 FQGNSA, per germline. CDR3 in amino acids: CASSSWTSQNIQYF. CDR3 DNA sequence: TGTGCCAGCAGCTCCTGGACCTCTCAAAACATTCAGTACTTC.

The rearrangement joins TRBV27 to TRBJ1-2; 7 bases align to TRBD1. The CDR3 sequence is 17 residues long. The germline V gene has CDR1 MNHEY and CDR2 SMNVEV (reference sequence). V shed 5 bases, J shed 5 bases, and the junction held 17 bases outside the gene matches. CDR3 bases: TGTGCCAGCAGTCCTCCAACAGGGGCCCCATTACGGTATGGCTACACCTTC. Its translation is CASSPPTGAPLRYGYTF.

The chain employs TRBV7-9 and TRBJ2-5; perhaps TRBD1 as D (5 bases). Trimming took 11 bases from V and 2 from J, leaving 6 bases between them. Germline CDR1 is SEHNR and CDR2 is FQNEAQ (reference sequence). The CDR3 consists of 10 residues. This chain's CDR3 is CAGAQETQYF. In DNA, the CDR3 is TGTGCCGGGGCTCAAGAGACCCAGTACTTC.

This clonotype has more than one count but fewer than ten. The rearrangement joins TRBV6-6 to TRBJ2-1; 14 bases are shared with TRBD2. Germline assignment: CDR1 MNHNY and CDR2 SVGAGI (reference sequence). Germline trimming cut 2 bases from V and 8 bases from J; bases unmatched to any gene: 8. The CDR3 covers 17 residues. CDR3 coding DNA: TGTGCCAGCAGTTACGGTCGACTAGCGGGAGGGTCGGATGAGCAGTTCTTC. Amino acids: CASSYGRLAGGSDEQFF.

V gene TRBV3-1 combines with J gene TRBJ2-7; D call uncertain. Germline-derived CDR1 and CDR2 are LGHDT and YNNKEL (reference sequence). The CDR3 loop spans 13 amino acids. The V gene lost 1 base and the J gene lost 6 bases, with 10 bases spanning the gap. The CDR3: CASSQAYVREQYF. The CDR3 region has the DNA TGTGCCAGCAGCCAAGCCTACGTACGCGAGCAGTACTTC.

The genes are TRBV6-6 and TRBJ2-1; the match to TRBD2 covers 7 bases. The CDR3 totals 17 residues. The germline V gene has CDR1 MNHNY and CDR2 SVGAGI (reference sequence). The J segment lost 0 bases and the V segment lost 0 bases, leaving 5 bases of the junction unmatched. CDR3 in amino acids: CASSYSRRGTSYNEQFF. CDR3 in DNA: TGTGCCAGCAGTTACTCGAGGCGGGGGACCTCCTACAATGAGCAGTTCTTC.

This clonotype was detected a few times. The chain recombines TRBV10-3 with TRBJ2-7; 9 nucleotides line up with TRBD1. The V segment lost 3 bases and the J segment 5 bases; nucleotides outside the gene matches: 2. The V gene's germline CDR1 is ENHRY and CDR2 SYGVKD. The CDR3 sequence is 13 residues long. CDR3 sequence reads: CAISDGTGNEQYF. In DNA form, the CDR3 reads TGTGCCATCAGTGATGGGACAGGGAACGAGCAGTACTTC.

A few counts support this clonotype. V and J are TRBV20-1 and TRBJ2-4; D is ambiguous. Per germline, CDR1 DFQATT and CDR2 SNEGSKA (reference sequence). CDR3 length: 15 residues. Trimming took 2 bases from V and 0 from J, leaving 11 bases between them. CDR3 DNA: TGCAGTGCTAGAAAGGTAACCGGAGCCAAAAACATTCAGTACTTC. It is translated as CSARKVTGAKNIQYF.

The rearrangement links TRBV28 to TRBJ2-4; D unresolved. The J call may be in error: the DNA end matches TRBJ2-7 better. This CDR3 spans 11 amino acids. Germline CDR1 reads MDHEN; CDR2 reads SYDVKM. The CDR3 spells CASEMAYEQYF. In nucleotides, the CDR3 is TGTGCCAGCGAAATGGCCTACGAGCAGTACTTC.

This clonotype has just a few counts. The V and J genes are TRBV6-5 and TRBJ2-1; D could derive from TRBD1 or TRBD2 (5 bases each). The CDR3 totals 13 residues. V was trimmed by 0 bases and J by 12 bases, leaving 12 bases between them. Germline CDR1 and CDR2: MNHEY and SVGAGI. The DNA of the CDR3 is TGTGCCAGCAGTTACTCGTTCGAGAGGGGGCAGTTCTTC. Protein product: CASSYSFERGQFF.

This clonotype was detected only a few times. The gene calls are TRBV7-2 and TRBJ2-5, with no clear D. Germline assignment: CDR1 SGHTA and CDR2 FQGNSA. V was clipped by 2 bases and J by 2 bases, with 24 bases between them. The CDR3 covers 19 residues. The CDR3 DNA follows: TGTGCCAGCAGCTTATATCTCCGGCGGCAGGTGGGGAAGCAAGAGACCCAGTACTTC. It encodes CASSLYLRRQVGKQETQYF.

The sample holds a few counts of this clonotype. V gene TRBV7-8 combines with J gene TRBJ1-2; D possibly corresponds to TRBD1 (5 bases). CDR1 is SGHVS, CDR2 FQNEAQ, per germline. The CDR3 spans 16 residues. V was clipped by 1 base and J by 0 bases, with 12 bases between them. The CDR3 coding sequence is TGTGCCAGCAGCTTAGTGATCGGGGCAGCTAACTATGGCTACACCTTC. Its protein product is CASSLVIGAANYGYTF.

In its sample, this clonotype was seen a few times. The chain carries TRBV29-1 and TRBJ2-1; 9 bases fit TRBD2. Trimming at V came to 4 bases and at J to 4 bases, leaving 8 bases not matched to a gene. The CDR3 runs to 15 residues. Germline V gene data show CDR1 as SQVTM and CDR2 as ANQGSEA. The CDR3 DNA reads TGCAGCGTTGTAGGAGCGGGACTAGCTTACAATGAGCAGTTCTTC. Residues: CSVVGAGLAYNEQFF.

There are a few counts of this clonotype. The chain links TRBV5-1 to TRBJ2-7, with D perhaps being TRBD1 or TRBD2 (5 bases each). The CDR3 has 14 residues. CDR1 is SGHRS and CDR2 is YFSETQ in the germline V gene. The ends were cut back, 4 bases at V and 1 base at J, with 12 bases in the middle. The CDR3 DNA reads as TGCGCCAGCAGCGCTCCGGGGCCGTCCTACGAGCAGTACTTC. It is translated as CASSAPGPSYEQYF.

This clonotype was seen a handful of times. The chain has TRBV4-1 and TRBJ2-1; D is ambiguous. V gave up 1 base and J gave up 10 bases, with 11 bases separating them. This CDR3 is built from 13 residues. The germline V gene encodes CDR1 MGHRA and CDR2 YSYEKL. The CDR3 loop is CASSQGRSGEQFF. The CDR3 DNA reads TGCGCCAGCAGCCAAGGGCGAAGTGGGGAGCAGTTCTTC.

The V call is TRBV3-1, the J call TRBJ2-7; maybe TRBD2 (5 bases). Matching the DNA end better, TRBJ2-4 makes the J call doubtful. This CDR3 comprises 16 residues. The germline gives CDR1 LGHDT, CDR2 YNNKEL (reference sequence). In DNA, the CDR3 is TGTGCCAGCAGCCATATGGGAGACATAAAGAAAAACATTCAGTACTTC. Its protein is CASSHMGDIKKNIQYF.

V usage is TRBV28 and J usage is TRBJ1-6, with 9 bases lining up with TRBD1. V shed 4 bases and J 0 bases; nucleotides not matched to a gene: 4. The CDR3 sequence is 17 residues long. Germline values: CDR1 MDHEN, CDR2 SYDVKM. The CDR3 loop is CASSYGQGSSYNSPLHF. The CDR3 nucleotides are TGTGCCAGCAGTTACGGACAGGGGAGCTCCTATAATTCACCCCTCCACTTT.

The chain has TRBV6-5 and TRBJ2-1; TRBD1 matches at 10 bases. In germline, CDR1 is MNHEY, CDR2 SVGAGI. This CDR3 has 14 residues. Losses at the gene ends were 4 bases for V and 9 bases for J; bases not matched to a gene: 6. The DNA for the CDR3 is TGTGCCAGCAGTTCCCGGGACAGGGGCGTTGAGCAGTTCTTC. Protein product: CASSSRDRGVEQFF.

The V gene is TRBV10-3, the J gene TRBJ1-4, with a weak D call TRBD1 (5 bases). Germline CDR1 is ENHRY and CDR2 is SYGVKD. The CDR3 is 16 amino acids. V dropped 0 bases and J dropped 8 bases, with 16 bases sitting between them. The CDR3 reads CAISESRDGVGEKLFF. The DNA of the CDR3 is TGTGCCATCAGTGAGTCGAGGGACGGCGTGGGGGAAAAACTGTTTTTT.

This clonotype was observed many times. The chain links TRBV9 to TRBJ2-7, with 9 positions matching TRBD2. Trimming removed 4 bases from V and 2 bases from J; junction bases left unmatched: 10. Germline loops: CDR1 SGDLS, CDR2 YYNGEE. This CDR3 spans 16 amino acids. The CDR3 sequence is CASSPRDSGSTYEQYF. The CDR3 DNA reads TGTGCCAGCAGCCCTCGTGATAGCGGGAGCACCTACGAGCAGTACTTC.

The V gene is TRBV7-9, the J gene TRBJ2-5, with D possibly matching TRBD2 (5 bases). Germline CDR1 reads SEHNR; CDR2 reads FQNEAQ (reference sequence). Trimming took 5 bases from V and 5 from J, leaving 9 bases between them. CDR3 length: 12 amino acids. This CDR3 is CASSQRGETQYF. The CDR3 DNA follows: TGTGCCAGCAGCCAACGCGGGGAGACCCAGTACTTC.

V and J are TRBV10-3 and TRBJ2-3; the match to TRBD1 covers 8 bases. The trim removed 8 bases at V and 2 bases at J, leaving 3 bases unmatched. Germline V lookup: CDR1 ENHRY, CDR2 SYGVKD. CDR3 length: 13 amino acids. CDR3 in DNA: TGTGCCATCCAGGGGGCATTCACAGATACGCAGTATTTT. Translation: CAIQGAFTDTQYF.

The J gene is TRBJ1-6, the V gene TRBV12-3 or TRBV12-4, with 10 positions matching TRBD1. CDR3 length equals 16 residues. The ends lost 4 bases at V and 5 bases at J; junction bases unmatched: 5. CDR3 residues: CASSSRQGANNSPLHF. The CDR3 DNA reads TGTGCCAGCAGTTCCCGACAGGGGGCGAATAATTCACCCCTCCACTTT.

Details on this clonotype: Mismatch with germline at one junction end may stem from a read error. The chain uses TRBV5-1 and TRBJ2-3; TRBD2 matches at 10 bases. CDR1 and CDR2 (germline): SGHRS, YFSETQ. The CDR3 extends over 15 amino acids. CDR3 in DNA: TGTGCCAGCAGCCTCGGGCTAGCGGGAGTGGATACGCAGTATTTT. Protein product: CASSLGLAGVDTQYF.

The chain recombines TRBV19 with TRBJ1-2; D is uncertain. Germline CDR1 LNHDA, CDR2 SQIVND (reference sequence). V lost 3 bases and J lost 3, with 11 bases in between. The length of the CDR3 is 14 residues. CDR3 sequence: CASSIGTTYYGYTF. For the CDR3, the DNA is TGTGCCAGTAGTATCGGAACGACCTACTATGGCTACACCTTC.

This clonotype was found a few times. V usage is TRBV9 and J usage is TRBJ2-3, with D hard to call. Germline V gene data show CDR1 as SGDLS and CDR2 as YYNGEE. Trimming cost V 1 base and J 4 bases, with 10 bases left between them. This CDR3 is 14 amino acids long. CDR3 sequence: CASSVKDVSDTQYF. In DNA, the CDR3 is TGTGCCAGCAGCGTAAAAGATGTGTCAGATACGCAGTATTTT.